The 15 T cell receptor beta chains below come from one sample, sequenced in a study of spatial heterogeneity in lung cancer. The antigens these receptors bind are not known. General observations from the study: Tumor mutation count correlated with how many alpha and beta TCRs expanded intratumorally.

MiXCR was run by TCRdb on the 5' RACE reads, yielding one entry per CDR3 protein. The sample holds about 27,000 distinct CDR3 sequences, roughly 7.2% seen once. The time point: sample taken at primary tumor resection. The material sequenced was lung tumor tissue, taken at surgery. These receptors were obtained from a male donor with early-stage non-small cell lung cancer.

This clonotype has only a few counts. The gene calls are TRBV6-2 or TRBV6-3 and TRBJ2-3; perhaps TRBD1 as D (5 bases). The CDR3 consists of 12 residues. The V end was cut by 6 bases, the J end by 8 bases, with 12 bases between. Germline CDR1 is MNHEY and CDR2 is SVGEGT. CDR3 DNA sequence: TGTGCCAGCAGCCTGCCAGGGTCTACGCAGTATTTT. Protein: CASSLPGSTQYF.

This clonotype was seen ten or more times. The J gene is TRBJ1-1, the V gene TRBV11-2, with D unclear. CDR1 and CDR2 from the germline V gene are SGHAT and FQNNGV. Deletions cut 3 bases from V and 3 bases from J, with 5 bases between. The CDR3 extends over 12 amino acids. Here the CDR3 reads CASSFRDTEAFF. Here the CDR3 DNA reads TGTGCCAGCAGCTTCCGTGACACTGAAGCTTTCTTT.

This clonotype was picked up many times. The genes are TRBV15 and TRBJ2-2; no clear D. From germline, CDR1 is LNHNV and CDR2 YYDKDF (reference sequence). This CDR3 contains 15 residues. The V end was cut by 0 bases, the J end by 3 bases, with 8 bases between. CDR3 nucleotides: TGTGCCACCAGCAGAGATATTACCTACACCGGGGAGCTGTTTTTT. Translating gives CATSRDITYTGELFF.

This clonotype was recorded many times. The genes are TRBV30 and TRBJ2-3, with TRBD1 matching over 8 bases. Germline loops: CDR1 GTSNPN, CDR2 SVGIG (reference sequence). J was trimmed by 6 bases and V by 4 bases; bases with no gene match: 9. The CDR3 extends over 14 amino acids. The CDR3 spells CAWNQGARRDTQYF. The CDR3 coding sequence is TGTGCCTGGAATCAGGGGGCAAGGCGGGATACGCAGTATTTT.

This clonotype was counted ten times or more. The genes are TRBV11-1 and TRBJ2-2; D is uncertain. This CDR3 has 14 residues. Germline loops: CDR1 SGHAT, CDR2 FQDESV (reference sequence). Trimming pared 5 bases from V and 3 bases from J, leaving 10 bases between. For the CDR3, the DNA is TGTGCCAGCAGCCCGAAGAGTTACACCGGGGAGCTGTTTTTT. Protein sequence: CASSPKSYTGELFF.

This clonotype was counted between two and nine times. This chain connects TRBV4-3 to TRBJ2-2; perhaps TRBD1 as D (6 bases). From germline, CDR1 is LGHNA and CDR2 YSLEER. The CDR3 contains 14 residues. V lost 1 base and J 6 bases, leaving 9 bases between the germline ends. CDR3 in amino acids: CASSQGGRSGELFF. DNA of the CDR3: TGCGCCAGCAGCCAAGGGGGGCGGTCCGGGGAGCTGTTTTTT.

A remark on this clonotype: A read error may be the cause here, since a much bigger clone is one base away. This likely comes from a read error, as the CDR3 has no conserved phenylalanine or tryptophan at its end. This rearrangement joins TRBV30 to TRBJ1-1, with a possible D match to TRBD1 (6 bases). The V gene lost 5 bases and the J gene lost 3 bases, with 10 bases spanning the gap. This CDR3 has 12 residues. The germline V gene encodes CDR1 GTSNPN and CDR2 SVGIG (reference sequence). The DNA for the CDR3 is TGTGCCTGGGGGACAACTTACACTGAAGCTTTCCTT. It encodes CAWGTTYTEAFL.

Ten or more counts support this clonotype. The rearrangement links TRBV20-1 to TRBJ2-5; D not resolved. Germline V gene sequence: CDR1 DFQATT, CDR2 SNEGSKA (reference sequence). V was shortened by 4 bases and J by 1 base, with 13 bases between the two germline ends. The CDR3 consists of 14 residues. CDR3 nucleotide sequence: TGCAGTGCTACCTCGGGCAGTATCCAAGAGACCCAGTACTTC. This codes for CSATSGSIQETQYF.

This clonotype was observed many times. This chain connects TRBV28 to TRBJ2-7; TRBD1 agrees at 7 bases. Germline assignment: CDR1 MDHEN and CDR2 SYDVKM. The J segment lost 2 bases and the V segment lost 5 bases, leaving 9 bases of the junction unmatched. This CDR3 region has 15 residues. The CDR3 reads CASSRGQTQAYEQYF. CDR3 bases: TGTGCCAGCAGTCGGGGACAGACCCAGGCCTACGAGCAGTACTTC.

This clonotype was counted many times. The chain employs TRBV3-1 and TRBJ2-5; 10 positions agree with TRBD1. The CDR3 is 16 amino acids. After removal of 4 bases from V and 2 bases from J, the junction contained 7 bases not matched to a gene. CDR1 and CDR2 from the germline V gene are LGHDT and YNNKEL (reference sequence). The CDR3 region is CASSPRTGGRQETQYF. The DNA of the CDR3 is TGTGCCAGCAGCCCGCGGACAGGGGGTAGGCAAGAGACCCAGTACTTC.

The chain couples TRBV6-2 or TRBV6-3 to TRBJ2-7; tentatively, D is TRBD2 (6 bases). Germline assignment: CDR1 MNHEY and CDR2 SVGEGT. V was trimmed by 2 bases and J by 9 bases, leaving 17 bases between them. This CDR3 is 14 amino acids long. This CDR3 is CASSYAGTPWSQYF. CDR3 nucleotide sequence: TGTGCCAGCAGTTACGCGGGGACCCCGTGGTCGCAGTACTTC.

Ten or more counts support this clonotype. This chain joins TRBV4-1 and TRBJ1-4, with D possibly matching TRBD1 (5 bases). Trimming cost V 0 bases and J 8 bases, with 13 bases left between them. There are 15 residues in the CDR3. The germline V gene has CDR1 MGHRA and CDR2 YSYEKL. CDR3 DNA: TGCGCCAGCAGCCAAGATCCTCGACGGGGGGAAAAACTGTTTTTT. It encodes CASSQDPRRGEKLFF.

This clonotype has just a few counts. This rearrangement joins TRBV4-2 to TRBJ1-2; D unclear. Trimming removed 0 bases at V and 8 bases at J, with 16 bases between. Germline assignment: CDR1 LGHNA and CDR2 YNFKEQ. This CDR3 is 15 amino acids long. The CDR3 region has the DNA TGTGCCAGCAGCCAAGATATTTCGGACCTTGGGGGCTACACCTTC. Translation gives CASSQDISDLGGYTF.

CDR3 sequence (DNA): TGTGCCAGCAGCTGGACAGGGAGTCAGCCCCAGCATTTT. Translated: CASSWTGSQPQHF. The V gene is TRBV5-8, the J gene TRBJ1-5, with 8 bases matching TRBD1. Trimming cost V 3 bases and J 6 bases; bases outside gene matches: 2. CDR3 length: 13 amino acids. Looked up from germline, CDR1 is SGHTS and CDR2 is YDEGEE. Based on the CDR3 plus reference TRBV5-8 and TRBJ1-5, the full variable domain is EAGVTQSPTHLIKTRGQQATLRCSPISGHTSVYWYQQALGLGLQFLLWYDEGEERNRGNFPPRFSGRQFPNYSSELNVNALELEDSALYLCASSWTGSQPQHFGDGTRLSIL.

Many counts were recorded for this clonotype. The chain has TRBV6-6 and TRBJ1-3; D gene unclear. V lost 2 bases, J lost 9 bases, and 11 bases lay in between. This CDR3 has 13 residues. Germline CDR1 reads MNHNY; CDR2 reads SVGAGI (reference sequence). CDR3 bases: TGTGCCAGCAGTTACGTGGTCGGTGGCACCATATATTTT. Residues: CASSYVVGGTIYF.